These 24 T cell receptor beta chains came from one sample sequenced in a study of cytomegalovirus exposure and HLA in healthy donors (dated by TCRdb to 2016 to 2017). The library was built by means of the immunoSEQ multiplex PCR assay. For the multiplex PCR, a mixture combining 60 forward primers for TCR Vbeta segments and 13 reverse primers for TCR Jbeta segments was used. TCRdb retrieved this table from immuneACCESS and kept in-frame rearrangements only. Not all clones are present; in checked studies, unresolved V genes account for under half, and no reason is known for the remainder. For this sample there are about 130,000 clones; approximately 82% appear just once. Approximately 1.4% of the sample lies in the top ten. The sequenced material came from PBMCs. The receptor source for this set is a female donor in good health and CMV-seronegative.

The chain employs TRBV4-2 and TRBJ2-2, with TRBD2 matching over 12 bases. The length of the CDR3 is 16 residues. Germline CDR1 LGHNA, CDR2 YNFKEQ. J was trimmed by 5 bases and V by 4 bases; bases with no gene match: 5. CDR3 residues: CASSPLAGGPTGELFF. The CDR3 DNA is TGTGCCAGCAGCCCGCTAGCGGGAGGGCCAACCGGGGAGCTGTTTTTT.

This clone was recorded only once. The V and J genes are TRBV10-3 and TRBJ2-3; possible D gene TRBD1, 6 bases. Trimming took 0 bases from V and 3 from J, leaving 7 bases between them. This CDR3 has 14 residues. Germline assignment: CDR1 ENHRY and CDR2 SYGVKD. The CDR3 DNA reads TGTGCCATCAGTGAGTCAGGGACAACAGATACGCAGTATTTT. This translates into CAISESGTTDTQYF.

The rearrangement joins TRBV9 to TRBJ2-5, with 8 nucleotides matching TRBD2. Unmatched junction bases numbered 8, after V lost 4 bases and J lost 3 bases. CDR3 size: 15 residues. Per germline, CDR1 SGDLS and CDR2 YYNGEE. This CDR3 is CASSYREGWEETQYF. CDR3 coding DNA: TGTGCCAGCAGCTATCGGGAGGGTTGGGAAGAGACCCAGTACTTC.

This clone came up a few times. V gene TRBV5-1 combines with J gene TRBJ2-7, with 8 nucleotides matching TRBD1. The CDR3 length is 16 residues. The germline gives CDR1 SGHRS, CDR2 YFSETQ. The V segment lost 1 base and the J segment 6 bases; nucleotides outside the gene matches: 12. The CDR3 loop is CASSLWDRQIDGEQYF. The CDR3 DNA reads as TGCGCCAGCAGCTTGTGGGACAGGCAAATCGACGGCGAGCAGTACTTC.

V is TRBV5-1 and J is TRBJ2-7; 8 nucleotides agree with TRBD2. V shed 4 bases and J 5 bases; nucleotides not matched to a gene: 5. The CDR3 loop spans 13 amino acids. CDR1 SGHRS and CDR2 YFSETQ come from the germline V gene. This CDR3 reads CASSRGGLDEQYF. As DNA, the CDR3 is TGCGCCAGCAGCCGCGGGGGGTTGGACGAGCAGTACTTC.

The chain carries TRBV6-5 and TRBJ1-1; 9 bases align to TRBD1. Per germline, CDR1 MNHEY and CDR2 SVGAGI. V dropped 0 bases and J dropped 2; count of bases not matched to a gene: 1. This CDR3 spans 15 amino acids. The DNA for the CDR3 is TGTGCCAGCAGTTACTCGGGACAGGGCAACACTGAAGCTTTCTTT. Translated: CASSYSGQGNTEAFF.

The chain joins TRBV5-1 to TRBJ2-1, with D maybe TRBD2 (6 bases). With 4 bases removed from V and 3 bases from J, the gap between germline ends came to 17 bases. CDR3 length: 16 amino acids. Germline CDR1 SGHRS, CDR2 YFSETQ. The CDR3 DNA reads as TGCGCCAGCAGCCACATGAACGGGACTGACTACAATGAGCAGTTCTTC. Its translation: CASSHMNGTDYNEQFF. Together with reference TRBV5-1 and TRBJ2-1, the CDR3 gives the full variable domain: KAGVTQTPRYLIKTRGQQVTLSCSPISGHRSVSWYQQTPGQGLQFLFEYFSETQRNKGNFPGRFSGRQFSNSRSEMNVSTLELGDSALYLCASSHMNGTDYNEQFFGPGTRLTVL.

The CDR3 region is CASSGGTGGWADTQYF. The CDR3 DNA follows: TGTGCCAGCAGCGGAGGGACAGGGGGATGGGCAGATACGCAGTATTTT. This rearrangement joins TRBV9 to TRBJ2-3; TRBD1 matches at 11 bases. J gave up 4 bases and V 3 bases, and 7 bases lay outside the gene matches. Germline CDR1 reads SGDLS; CDR2 reads YYNGEE. CDR3 length equals 16 residues. Looking up the rest from reference TRBV9 and TRBJ2-3 gives the full variable domain: DSGVTQTPKHLITATGQRVTLRCSPRSGDLSVYWYQQSLDQGLQFLIQYYNGEERAKGNILERFSAQQFPDLHSELNLSSLELGDSALYFCASSGGTGGWADTQYFGPGTRLTVL.

The chain joins TRBV11-2 to TRBJ2-7; 9 bases are shared with TRBD2. The CDR3 contains 17 residues. CDR1 is SGHAT, CDR2 FQNNGV, per germline. Trimming removed 2 bases from V and 4 bases from J; junction bases left unmatched: 12. CDR3 protein: CASSLYPVSGRWYEQYF. CDR3 DNA sequence: TGTGCCAGCAGCTTATACCCCGTTAGCGGGAGATGGTACGAGCAGTACTTC.

This chain uses TRBV14 with TRBJ2-7, with 9 nucleotides matching TRBD2. The V and J ends lost 0 bases and 9 bases, in that order; junction bases with no gene match: 6. Looked up from germline, CDR1 is SGHDN and CDR2 is FVKESK. The CDR3 is made up of 14 amino acids. The CDR3 sequence: CASSQDPSGNGQYF. The CDR3 DNA follows: TGTGCCAGCAGCCAAGATCCTAGCGGGAACGGGCAGTACTTC.

This chain connects TRBV27 to TRBJ2-7; the D gene is possibly TRBD2 (5 bases). This CDR3 comprises 15 residues. Germline CDR1 MNHEY, CDR2 SMNVEV (reference sequence). The V end lost 7 bases, the J end lost 3 bases, and 19 bases lay between the germline ends. CDR3 DNA: TGTGCCAGCAAAAAATCGAGCGGAGCAGGCTACGAGCAGTACTTC. This gives the protein CASKKSSGAGYEQYF.

V is TRBV7-2 and J is TRBJ1-2; no firm D call. There are 16 residues in the CDR3. With 1 base removed from V and 3 bases from J, the gap between germline ends came to 15 bases. Germline CDR1 is SGHTA and CDR2 is FQGNSA. In nucleotides, the CDR3 is TGTGCCAGCAGCTTAGAATGGGAAGGGAGTGACTATGGCTACACCTTC. Amino acids: CASSLEWEGSDYGYTF.

The rearrangement uses TRBV4-3 and TRBJ2-1; TRBD1 aligns across 7 bases. Looked up from germline, CDR1 is LGHNA and CDR2 is YSLEER. With 0 bases clipped from V and 16 bases from J, the junction kept 9 bases outside the gene matches. The CDR3 loop spans 13 amino acids. CDR3 amino acids: CASSQDRGTVRFF. As DNA, the CDR3 is TGCGCCAGCAGCCAAGATAGGGGGACAGTGCGATTCTTC.

The chain employs TRBV9 and TRBJ2-4, with 15 bases matching TRBD2. This CDR3 region has 18 residues. CDR1 and CDR2 (germline): SGDLS, YYNGEE. V was pared by 4 bases and J by 7 bases, with 12 bases of the junction left unmatched. This CDR3 reads CASSIESGLAGGGNIQYF. CDR3 DNA sequence: TGTGCCAGCAGCATTGAATCGGGACTAGCGGGAGGCGGGAACATTCAGTACTTC.

This clone was picked up a small number of times. V gene TRBV28 combines with J gene TRBJ2-3; 8 nucleotides align to TRBD1. The CDR3 has 14 residues. Germline trimming cut 6 bases from V and 4 bases from J; bases unmatched to any gene: 6. CDR1 and CDR2 (germline): MDHEN, SYDVKM. The CDR3 DNA reads TGTGCCAGCAGGAGACAGGGGTGGGCAGATACGCAGTATTTT. This translates into CASRRQGWADTQYF.

V gene TRBV28 combines with J gene TRBJ1-2; possible D gene TRBD1, 6 bases. The CDR3 is made up of 11 amino acids. V was trimmed by 7 bases and J by 8 bases, leaving 11 bases between them. Germline V gene data show CDR1 as MDHEN and CDR2 as SYDVKM. CDR3 sequence: CASKGDKGYTF. The CDR3 DNA is TGTGCCAGCAAGGGGGACAAAGGCTACACCTTC.

This chain connects TRBV5-6 to TRBJ1-2; weak D call: TRBD1 (5 bases). Germline assignment: CDR1 SGHDT and CDR2 YYEEEE. The ends were cut back, 2 bases at V and 8 bases at J, with 13 bases in the middle. This CDR3 has 13 amino acids. This chain's CDR3 is CASSLTLTGGYTF. The CDR3 nucleotides are TGTGCCAGCAGCTTAACACTAACAGGCGGCTACACCTTC.

This clone was seen a few times. The CDR3 protein is CASSSGQSGNTIYF. The DNA for the CDR3 is TGTGCCAGCAGTTCCGGACAGTCGGGAAACACCATATATTTT. V gene TRBV6-5 combines with J gene TRBJ1-3; TRBD1 might be the D (6 bases). This CDR3 is built from 14 residues. The germline V gene has CDR1 MNHEY and CDR2 SVGAGI. Trimming cost V 4 bases and J 4 bases, with 11 bases left between them.

The chain uses TRBV28 and TRBJ2-3; TRBD2 aligns across 9 bases. J was trimmed by 2 bases and V by 6 bases; bases with no gene match: 6. CDR1 is MDHEN, CDR2 SYDVKM, per germline. The CDR3 totals 15 residues. Here the CDR3 DNA reads TGTGCCAGCAGGCACCTAGCGGGACCCACAGATACGCAGTATTTT. This translates into CASRHLAGPTDTQYF.

This rearrangement joins TRBV28 to TRBJ1-6, with D tentatively TRBD1 (6 bases). The CDR3 has 12 amino acids. From germline, CDR1 is MDHEN and CDR2 SYDVKM. Trimming took off 8 bases at V and 6 bases at J, with 8 bases between the two ends. The CDR3 bases are TGTGCCAGCCGGACAGCTAATTCACCCCTCCACTTT. Translated, it gives CASRTANSPLHF.

The J gene is TRBJ2-7, the V gene TRBV29-1; D possibly corresponds to TRBD2 (6 bases). Germline lookup yields CDR1 SQVTM and CDR2 ANQGSEA. V lost 2 bases and J lost 6, with 8 bases in between. The CDR3 length is 11 residues. In DNA form, the CDR3 reads TGCAGCGTTGAAACCGGGGGCGAGCAGTACTTC. This sequence encodes CSVETGGEQYF.

This clone was detected only once. V gene TRBV10-1 combines with J gene TRBJ2-2, with 10 nucleotides matching TRBD2. Germline V gives CDR1 WNHNN, CDR2 SYGVQD (reference sequence). The length of the CDR3 is 16 residues. V was pared by 5 bases and J by 5 bases, with 8 bases of the junction left unmatched. The CDR3 DNA is TGCGCCAGCAGTACGAGCGGGAGGGCCGGGACCGGGGAGCTGTTTTTT. Its translation: CASSTSGRAGTGELFF.

The V and J genes are TRBV2 and TRBJ2-1; tentative D call: TRBD1 (6 bases). Trimming removed 7 bases from V and 7 bases from J, with 26 bases in between. CDR1 SNHLY and CDR2 FYNNEI come from the germline V gene. This CDR3 is 17 amino acids long. The CDR3 loop is CASTLRPWQGQGNEQFF. The CDR3, as DNA: TGTGCCAGCACCCTCCGGCCGTGGCAGGGGCAGGGTAATGAGCAGTTCTTC. Variable domain in full (rest from reference TRBV2 and TRBJ2-1): EPEVTQTPSHQVTQMGQEVILRCVPISNHLYFYWYRQILGQKVEFLVSFYNNEISEKSEIFDDQFSVERPDGSNFTLKIRSTKLEDSAMYFCASTLRPWQGQGNEQFFGPGTRLTVL.

V usage is TRBV11-2 and J usage is TRBJ2-5; 9 bases are shared with TRBD1. There are 15 residues in the CDR3. The V gene's germline CDR1 is SGHAT and CDR2 FQNNGV. With 4 bases clipped from V and 4 bases from J, the junction kept 7 bases outside the gene matches. DNA of the CDR3: TGTGCCAGCAGCTCGCCACAGGGGGCTGGAGAGACCCAGTACTTC. This gives the protein CASSSPQGAGETQYF.